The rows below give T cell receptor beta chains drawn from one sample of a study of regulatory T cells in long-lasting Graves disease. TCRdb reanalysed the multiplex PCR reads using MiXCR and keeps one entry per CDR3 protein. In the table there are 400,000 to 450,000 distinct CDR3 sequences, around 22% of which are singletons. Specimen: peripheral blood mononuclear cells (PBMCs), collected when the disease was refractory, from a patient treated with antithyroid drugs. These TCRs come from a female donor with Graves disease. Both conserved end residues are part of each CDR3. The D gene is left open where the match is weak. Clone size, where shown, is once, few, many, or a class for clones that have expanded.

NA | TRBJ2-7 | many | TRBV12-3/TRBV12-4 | CASRLGGHEQYF | TGTGCCAGCAGATTGGGGGGCCACGAGCAGTACTTC
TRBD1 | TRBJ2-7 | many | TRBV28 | CASRGQVAGYEQYF | TGTGCCAGCAGGGGACAGGTGGCAGGTTACGAGCAGTACTTC
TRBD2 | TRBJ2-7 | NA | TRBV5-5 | CASSFGTSGVTYEQYF | TGTGCCAGCAGCTTCGGGACTAGCGGGGTCACCTACGAGCAGTACTTC
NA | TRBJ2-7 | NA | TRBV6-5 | CASSYSWGRGNYEQYF | TGTGCCAGCAGTTACTCGTGGGGGCGCGGAAACTACGAGCAGTACTTC
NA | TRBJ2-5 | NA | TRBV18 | CASSLVRGWDRETQYF | TGTGCCAGCTCACTCGTTCGAGGCTGGGATAGGGAGACCCAGTACTTC
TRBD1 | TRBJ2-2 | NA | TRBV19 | CASSKRGQVGPSNTGELFF | TGTGCCAGTAGTAAAAGGGGACAGGTCGGGCCTTCGAACACCGGGGAGCTGTTTTTT
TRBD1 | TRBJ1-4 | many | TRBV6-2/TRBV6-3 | CASSSTGGGSEKLFF | TGTGCCAGCAGCTCTACAGGGGGCGGGAGTGAAAAACTGTTTTTT
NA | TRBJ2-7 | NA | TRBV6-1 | CASSEVYSYEQYF | TGTGCCAGCAGTGAGGTCTACTCCTACGAGCAGTACTTC
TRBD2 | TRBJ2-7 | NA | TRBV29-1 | CSAQAGVRSEQYF | TGCAGCGCCCAAGCGGGAGTGAGGAGCGAGCAGTACTTC
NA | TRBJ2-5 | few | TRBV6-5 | CASSYLGGGPKETQYF | TGTGCCAGCAGTTACCTCGGGGGAGGCCCTAAAGAGACCCAGTACTTC
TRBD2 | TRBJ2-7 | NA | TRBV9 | CASSFGTSAYEQYF | TGTGCCAGCTCTTTCGGGACTAGCGCCTACGAGCAGTACTTC
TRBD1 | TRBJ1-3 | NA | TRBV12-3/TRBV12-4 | CASRNRDSRSGNTIYF | TGTGCCAGCAGGAACCGGGACAGTCGCTCTGGAAACACCATATATTTT
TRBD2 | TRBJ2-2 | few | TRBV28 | CASSLWGTSGTNTGELFF | TGTGCCAGCAGTTTGTGGGGGACTAGCGGTACGAACACCGGGGAGCTGTTTTTT
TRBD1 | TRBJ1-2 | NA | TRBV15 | CATSSSPTGVNYGYTF | TGTGCCACCAGCAGTTCTCCGACAGGGGTAAACTATGGCTACACCTTC
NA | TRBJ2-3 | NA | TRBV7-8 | CASSYFAGHKPTDTQYF | TGTGCCAGCAGCTACTTTGCGGGACATAAGCCCACAGATACGCAGTATTTT
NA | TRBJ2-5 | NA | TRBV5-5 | CASSFSDLGFGRTQYF | TGTGCCAGCAGCTTTTCGGATTTGGGGTTTGGCCGGACCCAGTACTTC
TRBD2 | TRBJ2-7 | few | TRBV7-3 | CASSLKASGIYEQYF | TGTGCCAGCAGCTTAAAGGCTAGCGGGATATACGAGCAGTACTTC
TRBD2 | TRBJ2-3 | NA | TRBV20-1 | CSIEGAGEEGTQYF | TGCAGCATCGAGGGAGCGGGAGAGGAGGGTACGCAGTATTTT
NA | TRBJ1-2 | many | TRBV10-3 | CAISVGDPNYGYTF | TGTGCCATCAGTGTCGGCGACCCTAACTATGGCTACACCTTC
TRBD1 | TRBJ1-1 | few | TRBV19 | CASVGQGAHGTEAFF | TGTGCCAGTGTGGGACAGGGGGCTCATGGAACTGAAGCTTTCTTT
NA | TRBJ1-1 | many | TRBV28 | CASSLRDRDTEAFF | TGTGCCAGCAGTCTCCGGGACCGAGACACTGAAGCTTTCTTT
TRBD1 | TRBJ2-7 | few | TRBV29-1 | CSVWGIRDRGNEQYF | TGCAGCGTTTGGGGGATACGGGACAGGGGGAACGAGCAGTACTTC
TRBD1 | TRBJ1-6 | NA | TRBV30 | CAWSPGTVGSLALHF | TGTGCCTGGAGTCCCGGGACAGTGGGTAGTTTAGCCCTCCACTTT
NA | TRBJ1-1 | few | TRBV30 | CAWRQVQRGGQNTEAFF | TGTGCCTGGAGGCAGGTACAGAGGGGCGGTCAGAACACTGAAGCTTTCTTT
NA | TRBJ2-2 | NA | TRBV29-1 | CSADLYGEELFF | TGCAGCGCCGATTTGTACGGAGAGGAGCTGTTTTTT
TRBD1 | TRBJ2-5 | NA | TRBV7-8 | CASSSDRGYYQETQYF | TGTGCCAGCAGCTCCGACAGGGGGTACTACCAAGAGACCCAGTACTTC
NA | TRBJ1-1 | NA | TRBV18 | CASSPEGLMNTEAFF | TGTGCCAGCTCACCAGAGGGGTTGATGAACACTGAAGCTTTCTTT
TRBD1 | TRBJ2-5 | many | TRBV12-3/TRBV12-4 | CASSPRGTGWSEEETQYF | TGTGCCAGCAGCCCTCGGGGGACAGGGTGGTCGGAAGAAGAGACCCAGTACTTC
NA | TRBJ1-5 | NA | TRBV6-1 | CASRTGGPGAYQPQHF | TGTGCCAGCAGGACGGGGGGCCCGGGGGCGTATCAGCCCCAGCATTTT
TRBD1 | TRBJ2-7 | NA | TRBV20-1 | CSTNRDRASEQYF | TGCAGTACTAACCGGGACAGGGCGTCCGAGCAGTACTTC
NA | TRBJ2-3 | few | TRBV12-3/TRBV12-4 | CASSRQGGITDTQYF | TGTGCCAGCAGCCGCCAGGGGGGCATCACAGATACGCAGTATTTT
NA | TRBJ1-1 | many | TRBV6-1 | CASLAPLRLNTEAFF | TGTGCCAGCCTCGCCCCGCTTCGCTTGAACACTGAAGCTTTCTTT
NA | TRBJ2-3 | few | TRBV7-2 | CASSLGRQGINTDTQYF | TGTGCCAGCAGCTTAGGCCGTCAGGGGATAAACACAGATACGCAGTATTTT
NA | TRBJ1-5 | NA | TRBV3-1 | CASSPGVYSNQPQHF | TGTGCCAGCAGCCCAGGGGTCTATAGCAATCAGCCCCAGCATTTT
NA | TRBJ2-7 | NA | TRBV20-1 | CSASRRGGLTSYEQYF | TGCAGTGCTAGTAGGCGCGGAGGCCTAACTAGCTACGAGCAGTACTTC
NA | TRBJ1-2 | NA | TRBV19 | CASSIERDPYYGYTF | TGTGCCAGTAGTATAGAAAGGGACCCCTACTATGGCTACACCTTC
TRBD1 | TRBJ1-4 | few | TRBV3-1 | CASSPRRTRGPNEKLFF | TGTGCCAGCAGCCCGCGGAGAACCAGGGGGCCTAATGAAAAACTGTTTTTT
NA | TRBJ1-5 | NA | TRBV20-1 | CSGTGGSGNQPQHF | TGCAGTGGGACGGGGGGCAGTGGAAATCAGCCCCAGCATTTT
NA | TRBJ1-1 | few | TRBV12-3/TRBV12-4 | CASIRDGGTGEAFF | TGTGCCAGCATCAGGGACGGTGGAACAGGTGAAGCTTTCTTT
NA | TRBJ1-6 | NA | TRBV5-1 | CASSSVGHVGNNSPLHF | TGCGCCAGCAGCTCCGTCGGACACGTGGGTAATAATTCACCCCTCCACTTT
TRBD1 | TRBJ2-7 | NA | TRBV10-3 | CAISETPTGGSYEQYF | TGTGCCATCAGTGAAACCCCGACAGGGGGCTCCTACGAGCAGTACTTC
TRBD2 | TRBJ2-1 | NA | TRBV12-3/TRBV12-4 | CASSTGSGSSNEQFF | TGTGCCAGCAGTACGGGAAGCGGGAGTTCCAATGAGCAGTTCTTC
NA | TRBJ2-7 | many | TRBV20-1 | CSASKPQGVSYEQYF | TGCAGTGCTAGCAAACCACAGGGAGTCTCCTACGAGCAGTACTTC
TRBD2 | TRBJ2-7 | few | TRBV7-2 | CASSLVVLAGGGEQYF | TGTGCCAGCAGCTTAGTGGTTCTAGCGGGAGGAGGCGAGCAGTACTTC
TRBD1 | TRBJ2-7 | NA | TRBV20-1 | CSASSRTGDQYEQYF | TGCAGTGCTTCCTCTCGGACAGGGGATCAGTACGAGCAGTACTTC